At least ten counts were recorded for the clone carrying this T cell receptor (beta chain). The antigen remains undetermined. At one end the junction does not follow the germline gene, possibly because of a read error. Without any cell sorting, about 18-31 mg of bulk tissue yielded co-extracted RNA and DNA. There were five separate regions sampled from each tumor. The length of the CDR3 is 13 residues. Per the germline V gene, CDR1 is MDHEN and CDR2 is SYDVKM. The sample originates from a study of tumor-infiltrating lymphocytes in primary liver carcinoma. Study-wide context: All patients, whether men or women, fell within 30 to 69 years of age. Study outcomes and limitations: A fraction of only about 7.5-24% of top clones appeared in all five tumor regions. When set against blood, tumors had a significantly higher top-250-clone fraction (p = 0.039).

With a constant-region primer, TCR beta cDNA was made from 450 to 550 ng of total RNA. Slightly modified ARM-PCR, run as three nested multiplex PCR rounds, produced the TCR beta libraries. The opening two PCR rounds, around 10 cycles each, paired TRBV1-TRBV30 forward primers with a C-beta reverse primer. TCRdb analysed the multiplex PCR reads with MiXCR anew, one entry per CDR3 protein. This table has fewer than 70,000 distinct CDR3 sequences, around 64% appearing once. The chain joins TRBV28 to TRBJ2-7; D possibly matches TRBD1 or TRBD2 (6 bases each). The TCR was taken from a man aged 35 to 55 with primary liver carcinoma and hepatitis B virus infection. Sequencing was performed on liver tumor tissue from sampling region 2. Regarding subset: tumor region T2, inferior pole. CDR3 loop: CASSLGGSNEQYF. The CDR3 DNA follows: TGTGCCAGCAGTTTGGGGGGCTCCAACGAGCAGTACTTC.